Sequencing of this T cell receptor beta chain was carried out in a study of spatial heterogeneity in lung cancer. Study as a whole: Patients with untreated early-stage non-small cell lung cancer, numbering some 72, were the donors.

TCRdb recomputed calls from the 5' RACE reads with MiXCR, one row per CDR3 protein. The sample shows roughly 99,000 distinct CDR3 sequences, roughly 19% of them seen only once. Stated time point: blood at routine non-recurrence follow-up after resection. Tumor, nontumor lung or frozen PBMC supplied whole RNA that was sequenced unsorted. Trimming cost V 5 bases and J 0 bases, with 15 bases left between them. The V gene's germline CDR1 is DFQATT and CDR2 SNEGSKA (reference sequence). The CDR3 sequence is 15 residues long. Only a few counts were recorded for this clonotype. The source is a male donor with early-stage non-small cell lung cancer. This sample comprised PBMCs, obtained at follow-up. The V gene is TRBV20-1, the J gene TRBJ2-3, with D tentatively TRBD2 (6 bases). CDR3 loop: CSAADRGTSTDTQYF. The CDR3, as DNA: TGCAGTGCTGCCGATCGCGGGACTAGCACAGATACGCAGTATTTT.